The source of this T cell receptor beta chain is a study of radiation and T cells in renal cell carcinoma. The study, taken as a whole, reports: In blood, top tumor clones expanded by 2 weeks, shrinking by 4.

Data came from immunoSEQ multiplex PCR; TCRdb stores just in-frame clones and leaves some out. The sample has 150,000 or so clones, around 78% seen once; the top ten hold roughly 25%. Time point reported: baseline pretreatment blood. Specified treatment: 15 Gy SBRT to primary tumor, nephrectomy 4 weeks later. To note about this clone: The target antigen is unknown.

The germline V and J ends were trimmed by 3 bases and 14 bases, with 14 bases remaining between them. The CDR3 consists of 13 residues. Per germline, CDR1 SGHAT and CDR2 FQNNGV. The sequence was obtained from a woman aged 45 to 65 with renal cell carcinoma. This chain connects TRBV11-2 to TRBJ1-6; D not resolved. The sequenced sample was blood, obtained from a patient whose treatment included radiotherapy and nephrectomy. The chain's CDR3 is CASSLGQVGSLHF. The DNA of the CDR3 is TGTGCCAGCAGCTTGGGTCAGGTTGGGTCCCTCCACTTT.